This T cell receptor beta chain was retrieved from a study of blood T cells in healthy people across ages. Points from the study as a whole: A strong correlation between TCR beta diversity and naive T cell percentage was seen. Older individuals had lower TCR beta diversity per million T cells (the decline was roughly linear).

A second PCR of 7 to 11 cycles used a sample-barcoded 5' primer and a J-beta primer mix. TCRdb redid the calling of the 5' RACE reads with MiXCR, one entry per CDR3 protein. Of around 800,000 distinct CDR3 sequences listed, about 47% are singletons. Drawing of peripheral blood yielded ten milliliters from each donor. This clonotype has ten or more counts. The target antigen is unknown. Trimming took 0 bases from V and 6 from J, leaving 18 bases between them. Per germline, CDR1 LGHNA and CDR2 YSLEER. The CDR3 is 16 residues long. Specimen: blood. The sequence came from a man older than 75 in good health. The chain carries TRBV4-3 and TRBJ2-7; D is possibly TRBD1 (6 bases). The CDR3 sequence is CASSQDWQGMIFEQYF. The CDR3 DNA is TGCGCCAGCAGCCAAGATTGGCAGGGGATGATCTTCGAGCAGTACTTC.